Shown below are 10 T cell receptor beta chains from a single sample sequenced in a study of shared clonotypes between healthy human individuals (TCRdb year 2020). To prepare the library, the immunoSEQ multiplex PCR assay was applied. The table comes from immuneACCESS by way of TCRdb, which keeps in-frame sequences with V and J called. Part of the clones is missing from these tables; in studies checked, under half for an unresolved V gene and the rest for unknown reasons. The sample data list some 740,000 clones, and more than 85% of these were observed just once. The ten largest clones represent nearly 25% of the sample. CD8 naive samples were CD45RO-negative cells positively selected for CCR7, giving a CD45RA+CCR7+ population that excluded TemRA cells. Sequencing used naive CD8+ T cells sorted from blood. Sample cell subset or site, as interpreted from the label and publication: CD45RA+CCR7+. The receptors come from a man under 40 in good health.

This clone was recorded only once. This chain uses TRBV4-3 with TRBJ2-7; D is undetermined. Germline CDR1 reads LGHNA; CDR2 reads YSLEER. CDR3 length equals 16 residues. V shed 0 bases and J shed 0 bases, with 12 bases lying between them. The CDR3 reads CASSQDSSLRSYEQYF. CDR3 bases: TGCGCCAGCAGCCAAGATTCCAGCCTCCGCTCCTACGAGCAGTACTTC.

The chain is built from TRBV10-3 and TRBJ2-7; D remains unclear. Looked up from germline, CDR1 is ENHRY and CDR2 is SYGVKD. The CDR3 contains 15 residues. V dropped 0 bases and J dropped 3 bases, with 12 bases sitting between them. The CDR3 region is CAISESPRDNYEQYF. CDR3 in DNA: TGTGCCATCAGTGAGTCCCCCCGTGACAACTACGAGCAGTACTTC.

V and J are TRBV29-1 and TRBJ2-7; 11 nucleotides line up with TRBD2. The germline V gene has CDR1 SQVTM and CDR2 ANQGSEA. The ends lost 4 bases at V and 2 bases at J; junction bases unmatched: 7. CDR3 size: 15 residues. As DNA, the CDR3 is TGCAGCGTTGCGAGGTTGACTAGCGGGACCTACGAGCAGTACTTC. This encodes CSVARLTSGTYEQYF.

J is TRBJ2-1 and V is TRBV7-2, with D perhaps TRBD1 (6 bases). Germline lookup yields CDR1 SGHTA and CDR2 FQGNSA. The CDR3 covers 15 residues. V lost 4 bases, J lost 3 bases, and 13 bases lay in between. The CDR3 region is CASSSRLDSYNEQFF. As DNA, the CDR3 is TGTGCCAGCAGCTCGCGCCTGGACAGCTACAATGAGCAGTTCTTC.

V is TRBV30 and J is TRBJ2-3, with 12 bases lining up with TRBD2. This CDR3 comprises 13 residues. Germline V lookup: CDR1 GTSNPN, CDR2 SVGIG (reference sequence). The V segment lost 6 bases and the J segment 5 bases; nucleotides outside the gene matches: 3. The CDR3 region has the DNA TGTGCCTGCTCGGGACTAGCGGGAGATACGCAGTATTTT. It codes for CACSGLAGDTQYF. Full variable domain (missing parts from reference TRBV30 and TRBJ2-3): SQTIHQWPATLVQPVGSPLSLECTVEGTSNPNLYWYRQAAGRGLQLLFYSVGIGQISSEVPQNLSASRPQDRQFILSSKKLLLSDSGFYLCACSGLAGDTQYFGPGTRLTVL.

Details on this clone: Distinct nucleotide sequences in the sample also encode this CDR3. CDR3 nucleotides: TGTGCCAGCAGCGTAGGGGGAGGGAGGGAGCAGTACTTC. Its translation is CASSVGGGREQYF. This rearrangement joins TRBV9 to TRBJ2-7, with TRBD2 matching over 7 bases. With V trimmed by 0 bases and J by 7 bases, 4 bases remained unmatched. The CDR3 runs 13 residues. Germline-derived CDR1 and CDR2 are SGDLS and YYNGEE.

V usage is TRBV5-1 and J usage is TRBJ2-7; 7 nucleotides align to TRBD1. CDR1 and CDR2 (germline): SGHRS, YFSETQ. After removal of 0 bases from V and 4 bases from J, the junction contained 7 bases not matched to a gene. The CDR3 runs to 15 residues. The CDR3 loop reads CASSLGRGRGYEQYF. The CDR3 nucleotides read TGCGCCAGCAGCTTGGGTAGGGGGCGCGGGTACGAGCAGTACTTC.

The chain employs TRBV28 and TRBJ2-5; tentatively, D is TRBD1 (6 bases). Trimming took 9 bases from V and 5 from J, leaving 13 bases between them. This CDR3 contains 12 residues. In germline, CDR1 is MDHEN, CDR2 SYDVKM. The CDR3 is CASYRETETQYF. CDR3 DNA sequence: TGTGCCAGTTACAGGGAAACGGAGACCCAGTACTTC.

The V and J genes are TRBV19 and TRBJ2-7; 9 bases are a match to TRBD2. This CDR3 spans 15 amino acids. After removal of 1 base from V and 5 bases from J, the junction contained 6 bases not matched to a gene. Germline CDR1 LNHDA, CDR2 SQIVND (reference sequence). Here the CDR3 reads CASSIAGGLANEQYF. In nucleotides, the CDR3 is TGTGCCAGTAGTATAGCCGGGGGACTAGCCAACGAGCAGTACTTC.

The gene calls are TRBV6-5 and TRBJ2-1, with D possibly TRBD1 on 6 matching bases. Germline-derived CDR1 and CDR2 are MNHEY and SVGAGI. The CDR3 has 16 residues. Trimming cost V 0 bases and J 0 bases, with 9 bases left between them. The CDR3 DNA reads TGTGCCAGCAGTTACTCACCGGACAGCTCCTACAATGAGCAGTTCTTC. It codes for CASSYSPDSSYNEQFF.